Shown below are 12 T cell receptor beta chains from a single sample sequenced in a study of CD8+ T cells in alopecia areata. As to treatment: oral pan-JAK inhibitor, 5-10 mg twice daily. Extracted from the samples, RNA was reverse transcribed into cDNA to serve as the sequencing template. Profiled with immunoSEQ multiplex PCR; TCRdb holds only in-frame clones, not every one. The sample comprises 150,000 to 200,000 clones, more than 50% of which are singletons, and just over 1% rests with the top ten. Here the sequenced sample was CD4+ T cells sorted from blood, taken at week 24, from a patient treated with tofacitinib. These receptors were taken from a human donor with alopecia areata.

V is TRBV5-4 and J is TRBJ1-2; 7 positions agree with TRBD1. CDR3 size: 15 residues. Germline CDR1 SGHNT, CDR2 YYREEE (reference sequence). V lost 1 base to trimming and J lost 3 bases; unmatched junction nucleotides: 6. DNA of the CDR3: TGTGCCAGCAGCTTGCTTGCAGGGGGGGACTATGGCTACACCTTC. It encodes CASSLLAGGDYGYTF.

Worth noting for this clone: The sample carries other DNA sequences with the same CDR3. The chain couples TRBV29-1 to TRBJ1-5; D gene ambiguous. V lost 4 bases and J lost 6, with 4 bases in between. Germline V gene lookup returns CDR1 SQVTM and CDR2 ANQGSEA. This CDR3 has 10 amino acids. The DNA of the CDR3 is TGCAGCGTTGGTGGTCAGCCCCAGCATTTT. Protein product: CSVGGQPQHF.

This clone has only a few counts. This sequence joins TRBV2 and TRBJ1-5, with D perhaps TRBD1 (5 bases). The CDR3 contains 15 residues. Germline loops: CDR1 SNHLY, CDR2 FYNNEI. V lost 7 bases, J lost 6 bases, and 19 bases lay in between. The CDR3 loop reads CASKRGPARSQPQHF. Here the CDR3 DNA reads TGTGCCAGCAAAAGGGGACCGGCGAGGAGTCAGCCCCAGCATTTT.

The rearrangement joins TRBV29-1 to TRBJ2-7; D may be TRBD1 or TRBD2 (6 bases each). CDR3 length: 13 residues. CDR1 is SQVTM, CDR2 ANQGSEA, per germline. V was shortened by 6 bases and J by 6 bases, with 18 bases between the two germline ends. This CDR3 is CSVLQGGQVEQYF. CDR3 coding DNA: TGCAGCGTGCTACAGGGAGGTCAGGTCGAGCAGTACTTC.

V usage is TRBV4-1 and J usage is TRBJ2-7; D uncertain. CDR1 MGHRA and CDR2 YSYEKL come from the germline V gene. Deletions cut 3 bases from V and 4 bases from J, with 16 bases between. The CDR3 is made up of 15 amino acids. This CDR3 reads CASSQRTGENYEQYF. The CDR3 DNA reads as TGCGCCAGCAGCCAGCGGACGGGTGAAAATTACGAGCAGTACTTC.

This chain connects TRBV25-1 to TRBJ2-1; 9 nucleotides agree with TRBD2. Germline CDR1 reads MGHDK; CDR2 reads SYGVNS. This CDR3 contains 15 residues. The J segment lost 10 bases and the V segment lost 6 bases, leaving 13 bases of the junction unmatched. This CDR3 is CASSPGLAWSNEQFF. CDR3 coding DNA: TGTGCCAGCAGCCCGGGACTAGCCTGGTCCAACGAGCAGTTCTTC. Full variable domain (rest looked up from reference TRBV25-1 and TRBJ2-1): EADIYQTPRYLVIGTGKKITLECSQTMGHDKMYWYQQDPGMELHLIHYSYGVNSTEKGDLSSESTVSRIRTEHFPLTLESARPSHTSQYLCASSPGLAWSNEQFFGPGTRLTVL.

V gene TRBV27 combines with J gene TRBJ2-7; either TRBD1 or TRBD2 may supply D (5 bases each). The CDR3 covers 14 residues. Looked up from germline, CDR1 is MNHEY and CDR2 is SMNVEV (reference sequence). V was shortened by 2 bases and J by 3 bases, with 11 bases between the two germline ends. In DNA form, the CDR3 reads TGTGCCAGCAGTTTACCGGGGCTAAACTACGAGCAGTACTTC. It codes for CASSLPGLNYEQYF.

The rearrangement uses TRBV7-2 and TRBJ2-3; TRBD2 might be the D (5 bases). With 0 bases removed from V and 1 base from J, the gap between germline ends came to 11 bases. The CDR3 is made up of 16 amino acids. Germline CDR1 SGHTA, CDR2 FQGNSA. CDR3: CASSLAAAGGTDTQYF. The CDR3 DNA reads TGTGCCAGCAGCTTAGCGGCGGCCGGGGGCACAGATACGCAGTATTTT.

The J gene is TRBJ2-1, the V gene TRBV7-2; 8 bases align to TRBD1. Germline V CDR1 and CDR2: SGHTA, FQGNSA. V gave up 0 bases and J gave up 7 bases; unmatched junction bases: 11. This CDR3 spans 17 amino acids. The CDR3 bases are TGTGCCAGCAGCTTAGCCCACGCCCAGGGGGCGGCAAATGAGCAGTTCTTC. Translation: CASSLAHAQGAANEQFF.

This clone has more than one count but fewer than ten. This specimen includes other DNA sequences encoding the same CDR3. V and J are TRBV29-1 and TRBJ1-2; 9 bases match TRBD1. The CDR3 is 13 residues long. The V segment lost 6 bases and the J segment 5 bases; nucleotides outside the gene matches: 7. Germline V gene data show CDR1 as SQVTM and CDR2 as ANQGSEA. The CDR3 loop is CSVDDRGLYGYTF. In DNA form, the CDR3 reads TGCAGCGTAGATGACAGGGGGTTATATGGCTACACCTTC.

In DNA form, the CDR3 reads TGTGCCAGCTCACCATCTGTGGCAGGGGTTACCCACGAGCAGTACTTC. Translated, it gives CASSPSVAGVTHEQYF. The rearrangement uses TRBV18 and TRBJ2-7, with D tentatively TRBD1 (6 bases). CDR1 is KGHSH, CDR2 LQKENI, per germline. The CDR3 runs to 16 residues. V lost 2 bases to trimming and J lost 5 bases, with 19 bases between them. Using reference TRBV18 and TRBJ2-7 for the parts outside the CDR3, the full variable domain is NAGVMQNPRHLVRRRGQEARLRCSPMKGHSHVYWYRQLPEEGLKFMVYLQKENIIDESGMPKERFSAEFPKEGPSILRIQQVVRGDSAAYFCASSPSVAGVTHEQYFGPGTRLTVT.

Of note for this clone: It is unclear where the CDR3 begins or ends on the DNA, so no DNA is shown, and the CDR3 is as TCRdb lists it. V and J are TRBV29-1 and TRBJ1-5; no DNA check was done on the table's D call, TRBD1. The CDR3 totals 12 residues, both ends included. The germline CDR1 and CDR2 sequences are SQVTM and ANQGSEA. CDR3 sequence: CSVGTGSQPRHF.